This T cell receptor beta chain was sequenced during a study of PD-1 blockade in classical Hodgkin lymphoma. Points from the study as a whole: Newly diagnosed patients reportedly trailed healthy donors in baseline TCR diversity. There remain no defined causes for the repertoire differences, which possibly reflect disease activity or prior therapy.

A few counts support this clone. Its cognate antigen is unknown. As for time point: cycle 4 day 1 (C4D1), after five to seven weeks of nivolumab. No patient escaped relapse after autologous stem cell transplantation, and brentuximab vedotin exposure varied. The CDR3 runs 18 residues. Looked up from germline, CDR1 is SGHTA and CDR2 is FQGNSA. The V gene lost 4 bases and the J gene lost 0 bases, with 20 bases spanning the gap. Libraries were prepared by immunoSEQ multiplex PCR; TCRdb keeps only in-frame clonotypes and omits some of them. The table lists 50,000 or so clones, about 89% of them singletons, with approximately 6.9% in the top ten.

The source is a human donor with classical Hodgkin lymphoma. The source was peripheral blood mononuclear cells (PBMCs), collected before the fourth cycle of nivolumab. The J gene is TRBJ2-3, the V gene TRBV7-2, with D possibly matching TRBD2 (5 bases). CDR3 amino acids: CASSSGVWVRFSTDTQYF. CDR3 coding DNA: TGTGCCAGCAGCTCCGGGGTATGGGTCAGATTTAGCACAGATACGCAGTATTTT.